The sequence of this TCR beta chain was determined in a study of metastatic and nonmetastatic thyroid tumors. All patients were untreated before thyroid surgery. The CDR3 totals 15 residues. The V gene lost 2 bases and the J gene lost 5 bases, with 12 bases spanning the gap. Germline CDR1 and CDR2: SNHLY and FYNNEI. TCRdb re-clonotyped the PCR reads via MiXCR. Of 25,000 to 30,000 clones listed, approximately 3.7% are singletons. This chain joins TRBV2 and TRBJ2-2; D is possibly TRBD1 (5 bases). Input material: blood. This receptor was identified in a male donor with papillary thyroid cancer or a benign thyroid nodule (not recorded which). Some clones in this sample may be carry-over from other donors' samples. CDR3 sequence (DNA): TGTGCCAGCAGTGAATGGGCAGGGTTAACCGGGGAGCTGTTTTTT. Protein sequence: CASSEWAGLTGELFF.